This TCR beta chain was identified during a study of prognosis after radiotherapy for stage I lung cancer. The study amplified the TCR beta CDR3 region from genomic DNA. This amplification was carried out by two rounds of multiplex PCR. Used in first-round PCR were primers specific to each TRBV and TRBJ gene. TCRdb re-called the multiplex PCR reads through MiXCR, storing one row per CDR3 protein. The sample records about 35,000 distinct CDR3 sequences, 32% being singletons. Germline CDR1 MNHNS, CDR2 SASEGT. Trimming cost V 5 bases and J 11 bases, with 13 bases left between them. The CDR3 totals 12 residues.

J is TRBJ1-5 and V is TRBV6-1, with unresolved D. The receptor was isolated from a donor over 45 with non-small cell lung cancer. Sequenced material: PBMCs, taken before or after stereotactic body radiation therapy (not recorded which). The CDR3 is CASSRRGQSQHF. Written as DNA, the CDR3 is TGTGCCAGCAGTCGCCGCGGCCAGTCCCAGCATTTT.